The 5 T cell receptor beta chains below come from one sample, sequenced in a study of tissue T cells after allogeneic stem cell transplantation. Here immunoSEQ multiplex PCR was the method, and the copy in TCRdb shows in-frame clones only, minus some. The sample lists about 43,000 clones, approximately 92% occurring once. The sample in question was blood, obtained before transplantation. These receptor sequences come from a woman aged 40 to 75 who later had graft-versus-host disease after an allogeneic stem cell transplant.

The count of this clone is one. This chain links TRBV24-1 with TRBJ2-5, with no clear D. The germline V and J ends were trimmed by 0 bases and 3 bases, with 10 bases remaining between them. The CDR3 is 15 residues long. Germline lookup yields CDR1 KGHDR and CDR2 SFDVKD. The CDR3, as DNA: TGTGCCACCAGTGATTTGCAGTGGGGAAAAGAGACCCAGTACTTC. Its translation: CATSDLQWGKETQYF.

The chain uses TRBV5-1 and TRBJ2-3, with D uncertain. Germline assignment: CDR1 SGHRS and CDR2 YFSETQ. The CDR3 is made up of 13 amino acids. V was cut by 3 bases and J by 7 bases, with 12 bases left in between. This CDR3 reads CASSSGSQYTQYF. CDR3 nucleotides: TGCGCCAGCAGCTCGGGCAGTCAATATACGCAGTATTTT.

The V call is TRBV2, the J call TRBJ2-5; TRBD1 might be the D (6 bases). This CDR3 is 12 amino acids long. Trimming stripped 6 bases from V and 7 bases from J, with 12 bases between. In germline, CDR1 is SNHLY, CDR2 FYNNEI. The CDR3 nucleotides read TGTGCCAGCAGCCCAGACAGGAGGACCCAGTACTTC. Translated: CASSPDRRTQYF.

The J gene is TRBJ1-2, the V gene TRBV6-2 or TRBV6-3; weak D call: TRBD1 (6 bases). Germline loops: CDR1 MNHEY, CDR2 SVGEGT. The CDR3 consists of 13 residues. V was pared by 5 bases and J by 4 bases, with 11 bases between. Here the CDR3 DNA reads TGTGCCAGCAGTCAGGAGGACAGCTATGGCTACACCTTC. Translated: CASSQEDSYGYTF.

The rearrangement links TRBV4-3 to TRBJ2-3, with D possibly matching TRBD2 (6 bases). Germline V gives CDR1 LGHNA, CDR2 YSLEER. The V end lost 4 bases, the J end lost 5 bases, and 16 bases lay between the germline ends. There are 15 residues in the CDR3. CDR3: CASSLGGGDKDTQYF. The CDR3 nucleotides read TGCGCCAGCAGCCTCGGTGGCGGGGATAAAGATACGCAGTATTTT.